These 10 T cell receptor beta chains were sequenced from one sample in a study of response to subunit inactivated influenza vaccine. TCRdb ran MiXCR on the RT-PCR reads and lists one entry per CDR3 protein. The sample has 560,000 or so distinct CDR3 sequences, less than 8% seen once; the top ten hold 10% to 15%. Sequencing was performed on PBMCs from blood, taken around 25 months after vaccination. The receptors were gathered from a man aged 50 to 75 who received an inactivated influenza vaccine.

The chain is built from TRBV11-2 and TRBJ2-1; 8 bases line up with TRBD1. V dropped 6 bases and J dropped 6; count of bases not matched to a gene: 13. The length of the CDR3 is 16 residues. Germline assignment: CDR1 SGHAT and CDR2 FQNNGV. The DNA for the CDR3 is TGTGCCAGCAGTCTACGGGGCAGGGGGCTACTCAATGAGCAGTTCTTC. This encodes CASSLRGRGLLNEQFF.

This clonotype was seen more than once but under ten times. The V call is TRBV15, the J call TRBJ1-2; TRBD1 aligns across 8 bases. Germline-derived CDR1 and CDR2 are LNHNV and YYDKDF (reference sequence). The CDR3 extends over 16 amino acids. V lost 3 bases and J lost 3; bases outside the gene matches: 9. The CDR3 loop reads CATSREAGQADYGYTF. In nucleotides, the CDR3 is TGTGCCACCAGCAGGGAAGCGGGACAGGCGGACTATGGCTACACCTTC.

The chain carries TRBV20-1 and TRBJ2-1, with TRBD2 matching 10 bases. The V gene end was trimmed by 3 bases and the J gene end by 8 bases; junction bases not matched to a gene: 10. The CDR3 consists of 15 residues. Germline values: CDR1 DFQATT, CDR2 SNEGSKA (reference sequence). The CDR3 is CSASPPSGSWDEQFF. CDR3 DNA: TGCAGTGCTAGTCCACCTAGCGGGAGTTGGGATGAGCAGTTCTTC.

Ten or more counts support this clonotype. The chain combines TRBV12-3 or TRBV12-4 with TRBJ1-1, with D uncertain. This CDR3 contains 13 residues. The V gene lost 6 bases and the J gene lost 4 bases, with 12 bases spanning the gap. In nucleotides, the CDR3 is TGTGCCAGCAGACATCTAGAGGGCACTGAAGCTTTCTTT. This codes for CASRHLEGTEAFF.

J is TRBJ2-4 and V is TRBV10-3; D gene uncertain. The CDR3 totals 16 residues. Germline CDR1 reads ENHRY; CDR2 reads SYGVKD. V lost 5 bases and J 0 bases, leaving 14 bases between the germline ends. The CDR3 reads CAISTPGREAKNIQYF. As DNA, the CDR3 is TGTGCCATCAGTACCCCGGGTCGAGAAGCCAAAAACATTCAGTACTTC.

The chain employs TRBV5-1 and TRBJ2-5, with a tentative D call TRBD1 (6 bases). CDR1 is SGHRS and CDR2 is YFSETQ in the germline V gene. The CDR3 spans 14 residues. V lost 4 bases, J lost 2 bases, and 12 bases lay in between. Here the CDR3 reads CASSAQGKQETQYF. The CDR3 bases are TGCGCCAGCAGCGCGCAGGGGAAACAAGAGACCCAGTACTTC.

This clonotype appeared a few times. The chain couples TRBV7-8 to TRBJ2-2, with D maybe TRBD1 (6 bases). Trimming took 3 bases from V and 0 from J, leaving 11 bases between them. Germline CDR1 SGHVS, CDR2 FQNEAQ. This CDR3 spans 16 amino acids. The CDR3 bases are TGTGCCAGCAGCTTGAGGACAGCCGCGAACACCGGGGAGCTGTTTTTT. This encodes CASSLRTAANTGELFF.

V is TRBV27 and J is TRBJ2-2; the D gene could be TRBD1 or TRBD2 (5 bases each). Trimming removed 5 bases from V and 7 bases from J, with 17 bases in between. There are 15 residues in the CDR3. Germline values: CDR1 MNHEY, CDR2 SMNVEV (reference sequence). The CDR3 is CASSRTFIGGGELFF. Here the CDR3 DNA reads TGTGCCAGCAGTCGGACATTCATCGGAGGCGGGGAGCTGTTTTTT.

This clonotype was counted only a few times. The CDR3 DNA follows: TGCGCCAGCAGCTCGGACAGGGGGCGGGGTGAGACCCAGTACTTC. Its translation is CASSSDRGRGETQYF. V is TRBV5-1 and J is TRBJ2-5; 11 nucleotides agree with TRBD1. J was trimmed by 5 bases and V by 3 bases; bases with no gene match: 6. The CDR3 extends over 15 amino acids. The germline V gene encodes CDR1 SGHRS and CDR2 YFSETQ.

The chain recombines TRBV5-8 with TRBJ2-1; 13 bases match TRBD2. Germline CDR1 and CDR2: SGHTS and YDEGEE. Trimming removed 4 bases from V and 10 bases from J; junction bases left unmatched: 8. CDR3 size: 15 residues. The CDR3 coding sequence is TGTGCCAGCAGCCGGGAACTAGCGGGAGGGATCGAGCAGTTCTTC. The encoded protein is CASSRELAGGIEQFF.